The next 25 T cell receptor beta chains were all read from a single sample in a study of blood T cell repertoires in COVID-19. Sequencing was performed with immunoSEQ multiplex PCR; in TCRdb, only in-frame clones are kept and a portion is missing. The sample holds around 100,000 clones, around 88% seen once. Sequencing input: peripheral blood. These receptor sequences come from a human donor in a cohort sampled during active COVID-19.

This chain uses TRBV2 with TRBJ2-3, with D unresolved. V shed 3 bases and J shed 9 bases, with 10 bases lying between them. Germline CDR1 is SNHLY and CDR2 is FYNNEI. This CDR3 is 12 amino acids long. The CDR3 region has the DNA TGTGCCAGCAGTGACCAACTTAGAACGCAGTATTTT. Translated, it gives CASSDQLRTQYF. The entire variable domain, with the rest obtained from reference TRBV2 and TRBJ2-3, is as follows: EPEVTQTPSHQVTQMGQEVILRCVPISNHLYFYWYRQILGQKVEFLVSFYNNEISEKSEIFDDQFSVERPDGSNFTLKIRSTKLEDSAMYFCASSDQLRTQYFGPGTRLTVL.

J is TRBJ2-7 and V is TRBV24-1; a weak D match, TRBD1 (5 bases). V was trimmed by 11 bases and J by 6 bases, leaving 19 bases between them. The CDR3 runs 13 residues. Germline CDR1 reads KGHDR; CDR2 reads SFDVKD. The CDR3, as DNA: TGTGCCATCCGCCAAGGGGCTCTGGGCGAGCAGTACTTC. Its protein product is CAIRQGALGEQYF.

This chain uses TRBV30 with TRBJ2-7; no reliable D call. V lost 1 base, J lost 3 bases, and 13 bases lay in between. This CDR3 has 14 residues. The V gene's germline CDR1 is GTSNPN and CDR2 SVGIG (reference sequence). This CDR3 reads CAWSDPPYLYEQYF. CDR3 DNA sequence: TGTGCCTGGAGTGACCCCCCCTACCTCTACGAGCAGTACTTC. Drawing the rest from reference TRBV30 and TRBJ2-7, the complete variable domain is SQTIHQWPATLVQPVGSPLSLECTVEGTSNPNLYWYRQAAGRGLQLLFYSVGIGQISSEVPQNLSASRPQDRQFILSSKKLLLSDSGFYLCAWSDPPYLYEQYFGPGTRLTVT.

The rearrangement joins TRBV12-3 or TRBV12-4 to TRBJ1-2, with unresolved D. Trimming removed 11 bases from V and 0 bases from J, with 10 bases in between. CDR3 size: 12 residues. The CDR3 is CAGEQANYGYTF. In DNA, the CDR3 is TGTGCCGGAGAACAAGCTAACTATGGCTACACCTTC.

The V and J genes are TRBV9 and TRBJ1-1; D perhaps matches TRBD1 (6 bases). The germline V and J ends were trimmed by 3 bases and 1 base, with 16 bases remaining between them. Germline loops: CDR1 SGDLS, CDR2 YYNGEE. The CDR3 covers 16 residues. The CDR3 reads CASSATPYRANTEAFF. The CDR3 DNA is TGTGCCAGCAGCGCAACTCCGTACAGGGCGAACACTGAAGCTTTCTTT. The full variable domain, in which reference TRBV9 and TRBJ1-1 provide the parts outside the CDR3, is DSGVTQTPKHLITATGQRVTLRCSPRSGDLSVYWYQQSLDQGLQFLIQYYNGEERAKGNILERFSAQQFPDLHSELNLSSLELGDSALYFCASSATPYRANTEAFFGQGTRLTVV.

V usage is TRBV27 and J usage is TRBJ2-7; 10 nucleotides agree with TRBD2. This CDR3 contains 15 residues. Losses at the gene ends were 5 bases for V and 3 bases for J; bases not matched to a gene: 7. Per the germline V gene, CDR1 is MNHEY and CDR2 is SMNVEV (reference sequence). The CDR3 region is CASSITSGILYEQYF. CDR3 sequence (DNA): TGTGCCAGCAGTATCACTAGCGGGATCCTCTACGAGCAGTACTTC.

CDR3 protein: CASSLLTGKNSPLHF. The CDR3 coding sequence is TGTGCCAGTAGTCTTTTGACAGGGAAGAATTCACCCCTCCACTTT. This chain uses TRBV19 with TRBJ1-6, with 7 positions matching TRBD1. CDR1 and CDR2 from the germline V gene are LNHDA and SQIVND (reference sequence). Trimming cost V 5 bases and J 7 bases; bases outside gene matches: 8. The CDR3 contains 15 residues.

The chain employs TRBV30 and TRBJ1-4, with TRBD1 matching 7 bases. The CDR3 covers 13 residues. Germline CDR1 is GTSNPN and CDR2 is SVGIG (reference sequence). Germline trimming cut 4 bases from V and 8 bases from J; bases unmatched to any gene: 7. Here the CDR3 DNA reads TGTGCCTGGAAGACAGGGCTGGGGGAAAAACTGTTTTTT. Protein product: CAWKTGLGEKLFF.

This clone was seen just once. V gene TRBV11-3 combines with J gene TRBJ2-5; D possibly corresponds to TRBD1 (7 bases). The CDR3 sequence is 17 residues long. Germline CDR1 and CDR2: SGHNT and YENEEA. Trimming took 5 bases from V and 9 from J, leaving 28 bases between them. As DNA, the CDR3 is TGTGCCAGCAGCGGGGACGGGACAGAAGCTTTCGGCGGGGCCCAGTACTTC. The encoded protein is CASSGDGTEAFGGAQYF. Supplemented by reference TRBV11-3 and TRBJ2-5, the full variable domain reads EAGVVQSPRYKIIEKKQPVAFWCNPISGHNTLYWYLQNLGQGPELLIRYENEEAVDDSQLPKDRFSAERLKGVDSTLKIQPAELGDSAVYLCASSGDGTEAFGGAQYFGPGTRLLVL.

This chain uses TRBV7-8 with TRBJ1-1; maybe TRBD1 (6 bases). The CDR3 is 15 amino acids. V was cut by 5 bases and J by 3 bases, with 16 bases left in between. Germline V gene lookup returns CDR1 SGHVS and CDR2 FQNEAQ. CDR3 amino acids: CASSASGASDTEAFF. CDR3 in DNA: TGTGCCAGCAGCGCCTCAGGGGCGTCGGACACTGAAGCTTTCTTT.

The CDR3 loop is CASKDGGMETQYF. The CDR3 DNA sequence: TGTGCCAGCAAGGACGGGGGGATGGAGACCCAGTACTTC. The chain combines TRBV6-5 with TRBJ2-5; 7 nucleotides align to TRBD2. This CDR3 spans 13 amino acids. Looked up from germline, CDR1 is MNHEY and CDR2 is SVGAGI. V shed 7 bases and J 5 bases; nucleotides not matched to a gene: 7.

The chain links TRBV7-2 to TRBJ1-4; 7 bases fit TRBD1. The V and J ends lost 1 base and 5 bases, in that order; junction bases with no gene match: 4. CDR1 is SGHTA, CDR2 FQGNSA, per germline. This CDR3 is built from 15 residues. CDR3 in amino acids: CASSLVGRGNEKLFF. The CDR3 region has the DNA TGTGCCAGCAGCTTAGTCGGCAGGGGGAATGAAAAACTGTTTTTT.

The chain joins TRBV6-2 or TRBV6-3 to TRBJ2-3; TRBD2 agrees at 13 bases. V shed 5 bases, J shed 1 base, and the junction held 9 bases outside the gene matches. This CDR3 is built from 18 residues. Looked up from germline, CDR1 is MNHEY and CDR2 is SVGEGT. CDR3 sequence reads: CASSVGTSGNRGTDTQYF. CDR3 nucleotide sequence: TGTGCCAGCAGTGTCGGGACTAGCGGGAATCGTGGCACAGATACGCAGTATTTT.

This clone was seen only once. The gene calls are TRBV28 and TRBJ2-7, with D perhaps matching TRBD2 (6 bases). Looked up from germline, CDR1 is MDHEN and CDR2 is SYDVKM. The V gene lost 7 bases and the J gene lost 2 bases, with 18 bases spanning the gap. CDR3 size: 15 residues. CDR3 coding DNA: TGTGCCAGCATTCCGGGCGGGGTACGCACCTACGAGCAGTACTTC. Protein sequence: CASIPGGVRTYEQYF.

The J gene is TRBJ1-1, the V gene TRBV5-4; D might be TRBD1 (5 bases). Trimming removed 0 bases at V and 1 base at J, with 10 bases between. The CDR3 contains 15 residues. Germline CDR1 SGHNT, CDR2 YYREEE (reference sequence). The CDR3 sequence is CASSLEAGRNTEAFF. In DNA, the CDR3 is TGTGCCAGCAGCTTGGAGGCAGGGCGGAACACTGAAGCTTTCTTT.

This chain uses TRBV19 with TRBJ1-5, with D unresolved. The CDR3 covers 20 residues. Looked up from germline, CDR1 is LNHDA and CDR2 is SQIVND (reference sequence). The V gene lost 1 base and the J gene lost 0 bases, with 22 bases spanning the gap. The CDR3, as DNA: TGTGCCAGTAGTATAGCGGGTTCTATCTTGTCCAGCGATAGCAATCAGCCCCAGCATTTT. Protein product: CASSIAGSILSSDSNQPQHF.

The chain recombines TRBV5-1 with TRBJ1-1, with 7 nucleotides matching TRBD1. The V segment lost 4 bases and the J segment 1 base; nucleotides outside the gene matches: 7. The germline gives CDR1 SGHRS, CDR2 YFSETQ. This CDR3 comprises 15 residues. CDR3 amino acids: CASSKNRGGNTEAFF. DNA of the CDR3: TGCGCCAGCAGCAAAAACAGGGGCGGGAACACTGAAGCTTTCTTT.

The V gene is TRBV6-5, the J gene TRBJ2-7; 9 positions agree with TRBD1. V trimming: 5 bases; J trimming: 2 bases; junction bases outside the gene matches: 7. CDR1 and CDR2 from the germline V gene are MNHEY and SVGAGI. The CDR3 has 15 residues. CDR3 protein: CASSLGTGLTYEQYF. CDR3 nucleotide sequence: TGTGCCAGCAGTCTAGGGACAGGGCTTACCTACGAGCAGTACTTC.

This clone was seen more than once but under ten times. Distinct nucleotide sequences in the sample also encode this CDR3. The genes are TRBV6-5 and TRBJ2-7; perhaps TRBD2 as D (5 bases). V gave up 6 bases and J gave up 2 bases, with 8 bases separating them. CDR1 MNHEY and CDR2 SVGAGI come from the germline V gene. The CDR3 contains 12 residues. CDR3 in DNA: TGTGCCAGCAGAGCCGGGGCCTACGAGCAGTACTTC. It specifies CASRAGAYEQYF.

CDR3 residues: CASTSTGYDGYTF. The CDR3 coding sequence is TGTGCCAGCACGTCGACAGGGTACGACGGCTACACCTTC. V usage is TRBV12-3 or TRBV12-4 and J usage is TRBJ1-2; 7 positions match TRBD1. The CDR3 consists of 13 residues. Trimming took 7 bases from V and 8 from J; bases not matched to a gene: 10.

The chain employs TRBV24-1 and TRBJ1-1; 11 bases fit TRBD1. Germline V gene sequence: CDR1 KGHDR, CDR2 SFDVKD. This CDR3 spans 16 amino acids. Trimming took 7 bases from V and 5 from J; bases not matched to a gene: 11. CDR3 in DNA: TGTGCCACCAGCGATACCGGGACAGGGGGTGGAACTGAAGCTTTCTTT. The encoded protein is CATSDTGTGGGTEAFF.

The chain couples TRBV6-5 to TRBJ1-4; D ambiguous. V lost 7 bases, J lost 7 bases, and 13 bases lay in between. This CDR3 contains 13 residues. CDR1 is MNHEY, CDR2 SVGAGI, per germline. CDR3 nucleotides: TGTGCCAGCACCCGAAGGTCAGGTGAAAAACTGTTTTTT. Translation: CASTRRSGEKLFF.

The chain combines TRBV5-6 with TRBJ2-7; 7 nucleotides align to TRBD2. V shed 1 base, J shed 6 bases, and the junction held 4 bases outside the gene matches. The CDR3 covers 13 residues. Germline CDR1 SGHDT, CDR2 YYEEEE. DNA of the CDR3: TGTGCCAGCAGCTTGTCAGGGAGGGGCGAGCAGTACTTC. It yields the protein CASSLSGRGEQYF.

V and J are TRBV6-2 or TRBV6-3 and TRBJ2-7, with TRBD2 matching over 11 bases. CDR3 length: 17 residues. Germline V gene data show CDR1 as MNHEY and CDR2 as SVGEGT. V lost 0 bases to trimming and J lost 2 bases; unmatched junction nucleotides: 6. The CDR3 here is CASSYSTTSGGPYEQYF. The CDR3 nucleotides are TGTGCCAGCAGTTACTCGACTACTAGCGGGGGACCCTACGAGCAGTACTTC.

This chain joins TRBV5-1 and TRBJ1-1, with 7 nucleotides matching TRBD1. This CDR3 has 16 residues. Germline loops: CDR1 SGHRS, CDR2 YFSETQ. Trimming at V came to 3 bases and at J to 3 bases, leaving 11 bases not matched to a gene. CDR3 region: CASSSTGARRDTEAFF. DNA of the CDR3: TGCGCCAGCAGCTCTACAGGGGCGCGACGGGACACTGAAGCTTTCTTT.